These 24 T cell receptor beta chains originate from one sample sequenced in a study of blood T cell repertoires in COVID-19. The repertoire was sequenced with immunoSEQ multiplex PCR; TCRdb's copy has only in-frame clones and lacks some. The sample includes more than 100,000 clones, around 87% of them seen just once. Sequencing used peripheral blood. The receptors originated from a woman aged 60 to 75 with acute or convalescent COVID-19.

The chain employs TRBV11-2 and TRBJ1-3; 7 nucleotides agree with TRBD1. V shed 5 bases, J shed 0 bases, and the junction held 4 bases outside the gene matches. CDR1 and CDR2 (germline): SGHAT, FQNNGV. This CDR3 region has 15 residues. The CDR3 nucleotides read TGTGCCAGCAGCCTTTGGACAGGCTCTGGAAACACCATATATTTT. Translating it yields CASSLWTGSGNTIYF.

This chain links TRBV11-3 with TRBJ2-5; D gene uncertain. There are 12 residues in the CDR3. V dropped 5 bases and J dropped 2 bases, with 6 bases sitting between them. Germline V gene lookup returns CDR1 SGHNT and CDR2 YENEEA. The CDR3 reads CASSRPQETQYF. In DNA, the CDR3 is TGTGCCAGCAGCCGTCCTCAAGAGACCCAGTACTTC. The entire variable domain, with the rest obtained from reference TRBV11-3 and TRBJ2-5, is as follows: EAGVVQSPRYKIIEKKQPVAFWCNPISGHNTLYWYLQNLGQGPELLIRYENEEAVDDSQLPKDRFSAERLKGVDSTLKIQPAELGDSAVYLCASSRPQETQYFGPGTRLLVL.

The CDR3 DNA sequence: TGTGCCAGCAGCTTACGACTCTTTTCTCACCAGTTCTTC. Its protein product is CASSLRLFSHQFF. The chain combines TRBV11-2 with TRBJ2-1; D gene ambiguous. There are 13 residues in the CDR3. Deletions cut 2 bases from V and 13 bases from J, with 15 bases between. Per germline, CDR1 SGHAT and CDR2 FQNNGV.

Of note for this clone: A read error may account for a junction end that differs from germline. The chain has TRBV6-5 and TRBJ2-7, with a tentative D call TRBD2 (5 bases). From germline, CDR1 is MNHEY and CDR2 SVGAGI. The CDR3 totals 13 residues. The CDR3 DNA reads TGTGCCAGCAGAAACGGGAACTCCCACGAGCAGTACTTC. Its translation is CASRNGNSHEQYF.

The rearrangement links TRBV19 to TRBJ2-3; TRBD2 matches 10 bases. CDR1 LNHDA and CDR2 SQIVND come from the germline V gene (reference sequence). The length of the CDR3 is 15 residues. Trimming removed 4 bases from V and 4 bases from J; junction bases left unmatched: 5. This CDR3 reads CASSTSGSGADTQYF. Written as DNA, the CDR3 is TGTGCCAGTAGTACTAGCGGGAGTGGCGCAGATACGCAGTATTTT.

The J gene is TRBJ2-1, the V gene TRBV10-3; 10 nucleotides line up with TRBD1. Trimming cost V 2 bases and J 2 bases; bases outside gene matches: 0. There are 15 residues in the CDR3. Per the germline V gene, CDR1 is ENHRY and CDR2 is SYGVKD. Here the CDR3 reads CAISEGQGAYNEQFF. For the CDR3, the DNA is TGTGCCATCAGTGAGGGACAGGGGGCCTACAATGAGCAGTTCTTC.

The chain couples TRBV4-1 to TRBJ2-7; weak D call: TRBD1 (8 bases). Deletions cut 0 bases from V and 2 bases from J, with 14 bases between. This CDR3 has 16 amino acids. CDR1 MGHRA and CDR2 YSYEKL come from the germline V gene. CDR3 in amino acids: CASSQDQQGGAYEQYF. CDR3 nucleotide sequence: TGCGCCAGCAGCCAAGATCAACAGGGGGGGGCCTACGAGCAGTACTTC.

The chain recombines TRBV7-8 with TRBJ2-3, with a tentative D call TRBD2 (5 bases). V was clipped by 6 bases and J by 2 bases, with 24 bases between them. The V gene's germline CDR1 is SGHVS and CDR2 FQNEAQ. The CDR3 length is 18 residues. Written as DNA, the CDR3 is TGTGCCAGCAGGAGGGCGGCTTTATCGAGGCCTTCCACAGATACGCAGTATTTT. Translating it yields CASRRAALSRPSTDTQYF. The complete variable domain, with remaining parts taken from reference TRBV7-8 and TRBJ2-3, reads GAGVSQSPRYKVAKRGQDVALRCDPISGHVSLFWYQQALGQGPEFLTYFQNEAQLDKSGLPSDRFFAERPEGSVSTLKIQRTQQEDSAVYLCASRRAALSRPSTDTQYFGPGTRLTVL.

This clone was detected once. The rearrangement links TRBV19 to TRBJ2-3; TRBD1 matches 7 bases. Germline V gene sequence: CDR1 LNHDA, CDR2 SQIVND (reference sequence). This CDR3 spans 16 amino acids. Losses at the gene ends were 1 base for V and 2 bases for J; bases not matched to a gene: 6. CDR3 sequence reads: CASSIGSGQFTDTQYF. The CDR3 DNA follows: TGTGCCAGTAGTATAGGTTCGGGACAGTTCACAGATACGCAGTATTTT.

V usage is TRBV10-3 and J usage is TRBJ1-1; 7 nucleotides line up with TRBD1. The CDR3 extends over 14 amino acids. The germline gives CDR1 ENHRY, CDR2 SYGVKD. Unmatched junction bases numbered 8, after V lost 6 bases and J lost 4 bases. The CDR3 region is CAISDRQGPTEAFF. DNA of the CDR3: TGTGCCATCAGCGACCGACAGGGTCCCACTGAAGCTTTCTTT.

CDR3 sequence reads: CASTSRPGQGDTEAFF. CDR3 DNA: TGTGCCAGCACATCAAGGCCAGGGCAGGGGGACACTGAAGCTTTCTTT. The chain links TRBV7-6 to TRBJ1-1, with 7 positions matching TRBD1. The V gene's germline CDR1 is SGHVS and CDR2 FNYEAQ. There are 16 residues in the CDR3. V was clipped by 7 bases and J by 3 bases; unmatched bases: 14. Using reference TRBV7-6 and TRBJ1-1 for the parts outside the CDR3, the full variable domain is GAGVSQSPRYKVTKRGQDVALRCDPISGHVSLYWYRQALGQGPEFLTYFNYEAQQDKSGLPNDRFSAERPEGSISTLTIQRTEQRDSAMYRCASTSRPGQGDTEAFFGQGTRLTVV.

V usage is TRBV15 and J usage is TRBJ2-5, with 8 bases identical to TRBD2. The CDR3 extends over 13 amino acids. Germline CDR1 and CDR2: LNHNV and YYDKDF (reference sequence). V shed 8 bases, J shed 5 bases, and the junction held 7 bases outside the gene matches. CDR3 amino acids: CATEREYGETQYF. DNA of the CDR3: TGTGCCACCGAGCGGGAGTATGGGGAGACCCAGTACTTC.

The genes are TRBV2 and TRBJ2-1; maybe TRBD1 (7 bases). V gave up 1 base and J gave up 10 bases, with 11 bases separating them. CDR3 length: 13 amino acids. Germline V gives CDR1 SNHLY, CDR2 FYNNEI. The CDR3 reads CASSEGRGREQFF. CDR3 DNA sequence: TGTGCCAGCAGTGAAGGGAGGGGGCGCGAGCAGTTCTTC.

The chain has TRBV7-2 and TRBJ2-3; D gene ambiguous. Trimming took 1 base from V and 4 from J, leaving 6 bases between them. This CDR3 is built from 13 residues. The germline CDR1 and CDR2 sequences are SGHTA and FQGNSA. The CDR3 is CASSLDRPDTQYF. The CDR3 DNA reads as TGTGCCAGCAGCTTAGACAGACCAGATACGCAGTATTTT.

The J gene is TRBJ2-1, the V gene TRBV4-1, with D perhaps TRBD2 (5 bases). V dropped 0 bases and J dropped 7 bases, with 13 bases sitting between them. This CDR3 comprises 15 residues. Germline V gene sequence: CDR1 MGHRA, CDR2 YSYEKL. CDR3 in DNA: TGCGCCAGCAGCCAAGAATCTGCTAGCCGTAATGAGCAGTTCTTC. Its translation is CASSQESASRNEQFF.

The CDR3 loop reads CASSWEGSSSYEQYF. In DNA, the CDR3 is TGTGCCAGCAGTTGGGAGGGTTCGAGCTCCTACGAGCAGTACTTC. The chain uses TRBV27 and TRBJ2-7; TRBD2 aligns across 7 bases. CDR1 and CDR2 (germline): MNHEY, SMNVEV (reference sequence). The CDR3 loop spans 15 amino acids. The V and J ends lost 4 bases and 0 bases, in that order; junction bases with no gene match: 6.

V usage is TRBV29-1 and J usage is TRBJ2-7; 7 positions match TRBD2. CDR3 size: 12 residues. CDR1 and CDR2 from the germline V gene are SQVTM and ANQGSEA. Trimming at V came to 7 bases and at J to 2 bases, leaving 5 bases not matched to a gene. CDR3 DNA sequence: TGCAGCGAAATCGCGGGAGCCTACGAGCAGTACGTC. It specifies CSEIAGAYEQYV.

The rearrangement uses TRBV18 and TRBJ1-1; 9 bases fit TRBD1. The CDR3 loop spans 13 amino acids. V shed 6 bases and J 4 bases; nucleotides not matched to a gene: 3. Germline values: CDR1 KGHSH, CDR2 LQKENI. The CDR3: CASSVDRGTEAFF. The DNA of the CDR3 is TGTGCCAGCTCGGTGGACAGGGGCACTGAAGCTTTCTTT.

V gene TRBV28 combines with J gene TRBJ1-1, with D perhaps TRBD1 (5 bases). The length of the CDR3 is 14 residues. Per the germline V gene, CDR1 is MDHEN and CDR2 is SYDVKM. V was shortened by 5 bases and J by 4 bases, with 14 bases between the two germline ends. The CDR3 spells CASSLWGEGTEAFF. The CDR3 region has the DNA TGTGCCAGCAGTCTCTGGGGGGAGGGCACTGAAGCTTTCTTT.

Here the CDR3 reads CASSSIGEPQHF. The DNA for the CDR3 is TGTGCCAGCAGCTCGATAGGGGAGCCCCAGCATTTT. The chain uses TRBV6-6 and TRBJ1-5; D possibly corresponds to TRBD1 (5 bases). The V end was cut by 6 bases, the J end by 8 bases, with 11 bases between. Germline V lookup: CDR1 MNHNY, CDR2 SVGAGI (reference sequence). There are 12 residues in the CDR3.

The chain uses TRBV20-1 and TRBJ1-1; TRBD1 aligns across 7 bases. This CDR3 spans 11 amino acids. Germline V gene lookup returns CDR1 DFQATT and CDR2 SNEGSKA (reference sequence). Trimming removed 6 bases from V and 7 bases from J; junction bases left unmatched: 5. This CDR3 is CSAPGQVEAFF. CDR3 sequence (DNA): TGCAGTGCCCCTGGACAGGTTGAAGCTTTCTTT.

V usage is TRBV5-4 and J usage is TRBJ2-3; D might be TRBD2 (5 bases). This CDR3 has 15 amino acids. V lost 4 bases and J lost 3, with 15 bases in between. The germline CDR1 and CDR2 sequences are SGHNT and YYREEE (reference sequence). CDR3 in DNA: TGTGCCAGCAGCGCTAAGAGAGGCGGGACAGATACGCAGTATTTT. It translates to CASSAKRGGTDTQYF.

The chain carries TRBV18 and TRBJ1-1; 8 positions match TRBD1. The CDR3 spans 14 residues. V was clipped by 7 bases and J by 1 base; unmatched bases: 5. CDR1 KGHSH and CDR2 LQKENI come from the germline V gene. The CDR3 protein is CASFPRGRNTEAFF. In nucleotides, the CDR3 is TGTGCCAGCTTCCCCAGGGGGCGGAACACTGAAGCTTTCTTT.

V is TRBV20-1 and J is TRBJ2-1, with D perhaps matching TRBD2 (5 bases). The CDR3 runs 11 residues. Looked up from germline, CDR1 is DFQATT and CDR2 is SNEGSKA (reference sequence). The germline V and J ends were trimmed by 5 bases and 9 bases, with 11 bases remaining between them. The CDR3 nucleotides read TGCAGTGCTTGGTGGAGGAGTGAGCAGTTCTTC. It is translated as CSAWWRSEQFF.